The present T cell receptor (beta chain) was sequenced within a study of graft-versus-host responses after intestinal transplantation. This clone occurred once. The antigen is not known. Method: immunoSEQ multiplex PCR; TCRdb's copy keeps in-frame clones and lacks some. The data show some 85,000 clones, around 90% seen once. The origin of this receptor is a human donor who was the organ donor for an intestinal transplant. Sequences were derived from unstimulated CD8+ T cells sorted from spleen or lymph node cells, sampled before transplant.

In nucleotides, the CDR3 is TGTGCCACCAGAGGACAGGGCAGCTACGAGCAGTACTTC. Protein product: CATRGQGSYEQYF. The chain combines TRBV15 with TRBJ2-7, with 8 bases identical to TRBD1. CDR1 is LNHNV, CDR2 YYDKDF, per germline (reference sequence). This CDR3 is built from 13 residues. J gave up 3 bases and V 6 bases, and 4 bases lay outside the gene matches.